The rows below give T cell receptor beta chains drawn from one sample of a study of T-cell memory formation after mild COVID-19. Via MiXCR, TCRdb re-called the 5' RACE reads, giving one row per CDR3 protein. This sample carries about 560,000 distinct CDR3 sequences, 17% of them seen once, and the ten largest clones take roughly 7.7%. What was sequenced was PBMCs or a T cell subset sorted from them (not recorded which). The receptor source for this set is an adult woman who had mild COVID-19 (a few samples of this study predate the infection). Cell type and time point are not known. The CDR3 runs from the conserved cysteine through the conserved F or W. D genes are given only for firm matches. Part of the rows lack a size; the others show once, few, many or a class for expanded clones.

size: NA
D: NA
J: TRBJ1-2
V: TRBV5-1
CDR3: CASSKEVEGPNGYTF
DNA: TGCGCCAGCAGCAAGGAAGTGGAGGGACCCAATGGCTACACCTTC

size: few
D: NA
J: TRBJ1-1
V: TRBV20-1
CDR3: CSAREEGRGTEAFF
DNA: TGCAGTGCTAGAGAAGAGGGGCGAGGGACTGAAGCTTTCTTT

size: few
D: TRBD2
J: TRBJ2-7
V: TRBV7-2
CDR3: CASSARLAGGVAYEQYF
DNA: TGTGCCAGCAGCGCTCGACTAGCGGGAGGAGTGGCCTACGAGCAGTACTTC

size: few
D: NA
J: TRBJ2-5
V: TRBV5-1
CDR3: CASSLSTPTETQYF
DNA: TGCGCCAGCAGCTTGAGTACCCCGACAGAGACCCAGTACTTC

size: NA
D: NA
J: TRBJ2-1
V: TRBV7-9
CDR3: CASTSRGFF
DNA: TGTGCCAGCACCTCCCGGGGGTTCTTC

size: NA
D: TRBD1
J: TRBJ2-3
V: TRBV20-1
CDR3: CSADRGIDTQYF
DNA: TGCAGCGCGGACAGGGGAATAGATACGCAGTATTTT

size: many
D: TRBD1
J: TRBJ1-4
V: TRBV5-1
CDR3: CASSLTGGLSNEKLFF
DNA: TGCGCCAGCAGCTTGACAGGGGGCTTGAGTAATGAAAAACTGTTTTTT

size: few
D: NA
J: TRBJ1-4
V: TRBV3-1
CDR3: CASSPRRTNEKLFF
DNA: TGTGCCAGCAGCCCAAGACGGACTAATGAAAAACTGTTTTTT

size: few
D: NA
J: TRBJ2-7
V: TRBV5-1
CDR3: CASSPDRSNYEQYF
DNA: TGCGCCAGCAGCCCCGACAGATCTAACTACGAGCAGTACTTC

size: many
D: NA
J: TRBJ2-5
V: TRBV7-2
CDR3: CASSLLRGEETQYF
DNA: TGTGCCAGCAGCCTACTTCGCGGGGAGGAGACCCAGTACTTC

size: NA
D: NA
J: TRBJ2-5
V: TRBV24-1
CDR3: CATSDYQGISETQYF
DNA: TGTGCCACCAGTGATTATCAGGGGATTTCGGAGACCCAGTACTTC

size: NA
D: TRBD2
J: TRBJ2-2
V: TRBV4-2
CDR3: CASSQPGLDGGELFF
DNA: TGTGCCAGCAGCCAACCGGGACTAGACGGCGGGGAGCTGTTTTTT

size: NA
D: TRBD1
J: TRBJ2-3
V: TRBV7-9
CDR3: CASSFRTGRTDTQYF
DNA: TGTGCCAGCAGCTTTCGGACAGGGCGCACAGATACGCAGTATTTT

size: NA
D: TRBD1
J: TRBJ2-7
V: TRBV12-3/TRBV12-4
CDR3: CASSLSMRTGGGEQYF
DNA: TGTGCCAGCAGTTTAAGTATGCGGACAGGGGGGGGCGAGCAGTACTTC

size: NA
D: NA
J: TRBJ2-3
V: TRBV7-9
CDR3: CASSLTGDYTDTQYF
DNA: TGTGCCAGCAGCTTAACAGGGGACTACACAGATACGCAGTATTTT

size: few
D: NA
J: TRBJ2-5
V: TRBV7-2
CDR3: CASSHDSQETQYF
DNA: TGTGCCAGCAGCCATGACAGCCAAGAGACCCAGTACTTC

size: few
D: TRBD2
J: TRBJ2-3
V: TRBV10-3
CDR3: CAISESLSGRRNTQYF
DNA: TGTGCCATCAGTGAGTCGCTTAGCGGGAGAAGAAATACGCAGTATTTT

size: NA
D: NA
J: TRBJ2-5
V: TRBV30
CDR3: CAWSDDRLETQYF
DNA: TGTGCCTGGAGCGATGACAGGCTAGAGACCCAGTACTTC

size: few
D: TRBD1
J: TRBJ1-1
V: TRBV7-9
CDR3: CASSIGQVNTEAFF
DNA: TGTGCCAGCAGCATAGGACAGGTAAACACTGAAGCTTTCTTT

size: few
D: TRBD1
J: TRBJ1-1
V: TRBV29-1
CDR3: CSVDQGAYTEAFF
DNA: TGCAGCGTCGACCAGGGGGCCTACACTGAAGCTTTCTTT

size: NA
D: NA
J: TRBJ1-1
V: TRBV7-2
CDR3: CASSPRRALLNTEAFF
DNA: TGTGCCAGCAGCCCACGACGCGCGCTGCTGAACACTGAAGCTTTCTTT

size: few
D: NA
J: TRBJ1-5
V: TRBV20-1
CDR3: CSAGRQTTSNQPQHF
DNA: TGCAGTGCTGGAAGACAGACCACTAGCAATCAGCCCCAGCATTTT

size: few
D: NA
J: TRBJ2-3
V: TRBV4-3
CDR3: CASAYDSLSLGDTQYF
DNA: TGCGCCAGCGCCTACGACTCGCTTTCCCTAGGAGATACGCAGTATTTT

size: few
D: NA
J: TRBJ1-1
V: TRBV5-1
CDR3: CASSSSGRVNTEAFF
DNA: TGCGCCAGCAGCTCCTCAGGGAGAGTGAACACTGAAGCTTTCTTT

size: NA
D: NA
J: TRBJ2-7
V: TRBV7-9
CDR3: CASSFEGPYEQYF
DNA: TGTGCCAGCAGCTTTGAAGGGCCCTACGAGCAGTACTTC

size: few
D: TRBD1
J: TRBJ2-3
V: TRBV6-5
CDR3: CASALTGGTDTQYF
DNA: TGTGCCAGCGCCCTGACAGGGGGCACAGATACGCAGTATTTT

size: once
D: TRBD1
J: TRBJ2-5
V: TRBV7-2
CDR3: CASSPQDRGVWETQYF
DNA: TGTGCCAGCAGCCCCCAAGACAGGGGGGTTTGGGAGACCCAGTACTTC

size: NA
D: NA
J: TRBJ2-6
V: TRBV6-2/TRBV6-3
CDR3: CASSYYTGFSGANVLTF
DNA: TGTGCCAGCAGTTATTATACAGGATTCTCTGGGGCCAACGTCCTGACTTTC